This T cell receptor beta chain was captured in a study of T cell repertoires in cytomegalovirus infection. This clonotype showed up many times. Its antigen remains unknown. In TCRdb, the reads were re-called with MiXCR into one record per CDR3 protein. This sample has around 900,000 distinct CDR3 sequences, with roughly 30% found just once. V was cut by 2 bases and J by 4 bases, with 9 bases left in between. The CDR3 runs to 13 residues. Germline CDR1 SGHVS, CDR2 FNYEAQ. The chain couples TRBV7-6 to TRBJ2-7; the D gene could be TRBD1 or TRBD2 (5 bases each). The specimen was cultured CD8+ T cells from PBMCs, collected from culture after CMV antigen stimulation. The clonotype comes from a human donor in good health (CMV status not recorded). Some clones in this sample may be carry-over from other donors' samples. This CDR3 is CASSLSGPYEQYF. The CDR3 DNA is TGTGCCAGCAGCTTATCGGGGCCGTACGAGCAGTACTTC.